Presented here are 32 T cell receptor beta chains from one specimen sequenced in a study of T cell responses to AZD1222 COVID-19 vaccine. Measured with immunoSEQ multiplex PCR; TCRdb has only the in-frame clones, and not every one. This sample has 110,000 or so clones; roughly 84% occur once, and the top ten carry roughly 18%. This sample comprised peripheral blood, obtained 28 days after the second AZD1222 dose. Every receptor here comes from an adult who received the AZD1222 COVID-19 vaccine.

V usage is TRBV7-2 and J usage is TRBJ2-3; 7 nucleotides line up with TRBD2. Losses at the gene ends were 3 bases for V and 6 bases for J; bases not matched to a gene: 9. Germline CDR1 is SGHTA and CDR2 is FQGNSA. The CDR3 spans 15 residues. The DNA for the CDR3 is TGTGCCAGCAGCTTGCTTCGCGGGGGAGGGGATACGCAGTATTTT. Translated, it gives CASSLLRGGGDTQYF.

The chain links TRBV7-9 to TRBJ1-5; TRBD1 matches 7 bases. Germline trimming cut 3 bases from V and 3 bases from J; bases unmatched to any gene: 11. The CDR3 is made up of 17 amino acids. In germline, CDR1 is SEHNR, CDR2 FQNEAQ (reference sequence). CDR3 sequence: CASSLGQGGTYNQPQHF. In DNA, the CDR3 is TGTGCCAGCAGCTTGGGGCAGGGGGGAACTTACAATCAGCCCCAGCATTTT.

V and J are TRBV5-8 and TRBJ1-6; 9 nucleotides line up with TRBD1. The V gene's germline CDR1 is SGHTS and CDR2 YDEGEE. The V segment lost 4 bases and the J segment 10 bases; nucleotides outside the gene matches: 12. CDR3 length equals 16 residues. This CDR3 is CASSHGTGLLGSPLHF. CDR3 in DNA: TGTGCCAGCAGCCACGGGACAGGGCTTTTAGGATCACCCCTCCACTTT.

The J gene is TRBJ1-1, the V gene TRBV7-3; D is undetermined. V lost 2 bases, J lost 1 base, and 14 bases lay in between. CDR1 and CDR2 (germline): SGHTA, FQGTGA. The length of the CDR3 is 16 residues. CDR3 DNA: TGTGCCAGCAGCTTACGGACGGACGTCGAGAACACTGAAGCTTTCTTT. Translation gives CASSLRTDVENTEAFF.

The chain joins TRBV4-1 to TRBJ2-7, with TRBD1 as a possible D gene (6 bases). Germline V gene lookup returns CDR1 MGHRA and CDR2 YSYEKL. Trimming removed 0 bases at V and 3 bases at J, with 12 bases between. This CDR3 is built from 15 residues. CDR3: CASSQEQGIHYEQYF. The CDR3 DNA follows: TGCGCCAGCAGCCAAGAACAGGGAATTCACTACGAGCAGTACTTC.

The chain links TRBV21-1 to TRBJ2-5; the D call TRBD2 from the table was never checked on the DNA. TRBV21-1 is classified as a pseudogene. CDR3 length: 14 amino acids. This CDR3 reads CASSKVQGGETQYF. DNA of the CDR3: TGTGCCAGCAGCAAAGTACAGGGAGGGGAGACCCAGTACTTC.

J is TRBJ2-1 and V is TRBV9; D unclear. V dropped 3 bases and J dropped 4 bases, with 17 bases sitting between them. The CDR3 spans 16 residues. The germline CDR1 and CDR2 sequences are SGDLS and YYNGEE. Written as DNA, the CDR3 is TGTGCCAGCAGCGGAGGTGGCTTGGCAGAGTACAATGAGCAGTTCTTC. It translates to CASSGGGLAEYNEQFF.

The V call is TRBV9, the J call TRBJ1-3; a weak D match, TRBD1 (6 bases). V dropped 0 bases and J dropped 4 bases, with 14 bases sitting between them. Germline V gene sequence: CDR1 SGDLS, CDR2 YYNGEE. CDR3 length: 16 amino acids. The CDR3 loop is CASSVEGTGLGNTIYF. The CDR3, as DNA: TGTGCCAGCAGCGTAGAAGGAACAGGGTTAGGAAACACCATATATTTT.

The chain combines TRBV12-3 or TRBV12-4 with TRBJ1-2; no clear D. The V and J ends lost 3 bases and 1 base respectively, with 6 bases between them. This CDR3 is built from 13 residues. CDR3 protein: CASSFRNNYGYTF. CDR3 DNA sequence: TGTGCCAGCAGTTTTAGGAATAACTATGGCTACACCTTC.

This rearrangement joins TRBV5-4 to TRBJ1-1; D remains unclear. Looked up from germline, CDR1 is SGHNT and CDR2 is YYREEE (reference sequence). There are 15 residues in the CDR3. Deletions cut 0 bases from V and 0 bases from J, with 9 bases between. The CDR3 DNA reads as TGTGCCAGCAGCTTGGCGGGTCCGGTGAACACTGAAGCTTTCTTT. It translates to CASSLAGPVNTEAFF.

The J gene is TRBJ2-1, the V gene TRBV5-4; D might be TRBD2 (5 bases). V gave up 4 bases and J gave up 7 bases, with 18 bases separating them. Germline V gives CDR1 SGHNT, CDR2 YYREEE (reference sequence). This CDR3 contains 15 residues. In DNA form, the CDR3 reads TGTGCCAGCAGCGGGGTTTCGCGCGGGCCAAATGAGCAGTTCTTC. Translation gives CASSGVSRGPNEQFF.

V usage is TRBV7-2 and J usage is TRBJ2-3; 8 nucleotides line up with TRBD1. The V gene's germline CDR1 is SGHTA and CDR2 FQGNSA. The CDR3 consists of 14 residues. The ends lost 5 bases at V and 6 bases at J; junction bases unmatched: 7. The CDR3 spells CASSDAGGWDTQYF. CDR3 DNA: TGTGCCAGCAGCGACGCAGGGGGCTGGGATACGCAGTATTTT.

V is TRBV10-3 and J is TRBJ2-3, with TRBD1 matching over 10 bases. Germline-derived CDR1 and CDR2 are ENHRY and SYGVKD. The CDR3 sequence is 16 residues long. Unmatched junction bases numbered 4, after V lost 3 bases and J lost 1 base. The CDR3 sequence is CAISDRDRGGTDTQYF. DNA for the CDR3: TGTGCCATCAGTGACCGGGACAGGGGTGGCACAGATACGCAGTATTTT.

This clone was recorded only once. This sequence joins TRBV4-3 and TRBJ1-1, with D unclear. Per the germline V gene, CDR1 is LGHNA and CDR2 is YSLEER. The germline V and J ends were trimmed by 2 bases and 0 bases, with 10 bases remaining between them. The CDR3 runs to 15 residues. DNA of the CDR3: TGCGCCAGCAGCCAAATAGCCGGGGTGAACACTGAAGCTTTCTTT. Translated: CASSQIAGVNTEAFF.

This chain links TRBV9 with TRBJ1-1; TRBD1 agrees at 7 bases. Trimming cost V 4 bases and J 5 bases; bases outside gene matches: 17. The length of the CDR3 is 17 residues. Germline V gene data show CDR1 as SGDLS and CDR2 as YYNGEE. The CDR3 bases are TGTGCCAGCAGCTACAACTCAGACAGGGCCTGGGGTACTGAAGCTTTCTTT. It is translated as CASSYNSDRAWGTEAFF. The variable domain in full, completed from reference TRBV9 and TRBJ1-1, reads DSGVTQTPKHLITATGQRVTLRCSPRSGDLSVYWYQQSLDQGLQFLIQYYNGEERAKGNILERFSAQQFPDLHSELNLSSLELGDSALYFCASSYNSDRAWGTEAFFGQGTRLTVV.

The chain couples TRBV28 to TRBJ2-2, with a tentative D call TRBD1 (6 bases). CDR3 length: 13 residues. From germline, CDR1 is MDHEN and CDR2 SYDVKM. Trimming left V 6 bases short and J 4 bases short, with 9 bases between. CDR3 DNA sequence: TGTGCCAGCAGCCCGGACAGCACCGGGGAGCTGTTTTTT. It yields the protein CASSPDSTGELFF. The full variable domain, rest sourced from reference TRBV28 and TRBJ2-2, is DVKVTQSSRYLVKRTGEKVFLECVQDMDHENMFWYRQDPGLGLRLIYFSYDVKMKEKGDIPEGYSVSREKKERFSLILESASTNQTSMYLCASSPDSTGELFFGEGSRLTVL.

The rearrangement links TRBV6-5 to TRBJ1-1; perhaps TRBD1 as D (5 bases). CDR1 is MNHEY, CDR2 SVGAGI, per germline. CDR3 size: 14 residues. Trimming removed 2 bases at V and 0 bases at J, with 7 bases between. As DNA, the CDR3 is TGTGCCAGCAGTTACGGGGGACTGAACACTGAAGCTTTCTTT. This encodes CASSYGGLNTEAFF.

In the case of this clone: The sample contains more than one DNA sequence encoding this CDR3. The DNA of the CDR3 is TGTGCCAGCAGTTACAGTGACCTGAACATTGGAAATTCACCCCTCCACTTT. As protein: CASSYSDLNIGNSPLHF. This chain connects TRBV6-2 or TRBV6-3 to TRBJ1-6; no firm D call. V shed 2 bases and J shed 7 bases, with 18 bases lying between them. Germline loops: CDR1 MNHEY, CDR2 SVGEGT. The CDR3 is 17 amino acids.

The gene calls are TRBV25-1 and TRBJ1-1, with TRBD1 identical over 8 bases. Germline V lookup: CDR1 MGHDK, CDR2 SYGVNS. The length of the CDR3 is 12 residues. V dropped 6 bases and J dropped 7; count of bases not matched to a gene: 4. The CDR3 region has the DNA TGTGCCAGCAGGGAGACAGGGGTTGAAGCTTTCTTT. Translation: CASRETGVEAFF.

V is TRBV4-1 and J is TRBJ2-7; TRBD1 matches 8 bases. Looked up from germline, CDR1 is MGHRA and CDR2 is YSYEKL. The CDR3 runs 15 residues. The ends lost 0 bases at V and 6 bases at J; junction bases unmatched: 7. CDR3 residues: CASSQDSGQGREQYF. Written as DNA, the CDR3 is TGCGCCAGCAGCCAAGATAGCGGACAGGGCCGCGAGCAGTACTTC.

The chain has TRBV6-5 and TRBJ2-3; D unclear. The CDR3 has 15 residues. Between the trimmed V and J ends, which lost 6 bases and 1 base, there was a span of 14 bases. CDR1 is MNHEY and CDR2 is SVGAGI in the germline V gene. CDR3 loop: CASSRFSDGTDTQYF. CDR3 DNA sequence: TGTGCCAGCAGCCGATTCTCCGACGGCACAGATACGCAGTATTTT.

This chain connects TRBV7-6 to TRBJ1-3, with D possibly matching TRBD1 (6 bases). Germline V lookup: CDR1 SGHVS, CDR2 FNYEAQ. The CDR3 extends over 18 amino acids. V was trimmed by 5 bases and J by 3 bases, leaving 23 bases between them. CDR3 DNA: TGTGCCAGCAGCCACCCTGGCTGGCGGGGGGCGCGTGGAAACACCATATATTTT. Translated, it gives CASSHPGWRGARGNTIYF.

J is TRBJ1-5 and V is TRBV30; no clear D gene. V lost 0 bases and J 6 bases, leaving 12 bases between the germline ends. The CDR3 loop spans 14 amino acids. Germline V lookup: CDR1 GTSNPN, CDR2 SVGIG (reference sequence). CDR3 in DNA: TGTGCCTGGAGTGTCACCGACCGATCTCAGCCCCAGCATTTT. It specifies CAWSVTDRSQPQHF.

This clone was recorded only once. This chain uses TRBV6-2 or TRBV6-3 with TRBJ1-2; TRBD1 agrees at 9 bases. The ends lost 5 bases at V and 4 bases at J; junction bases unmatched: 5. This CDR3 region has 14 residues. CDR1 MNHEY and CDR2 SVGEGT come from the germline V gene. The CDR3 region has the DNA TGTGCCAGCAGTGGGGACAGGGAGGGCTATGGCTACACCTTC. It codes for CASSGDREGYGYTF.

The chain has TRBV7-2 and TRBJ1-5; 9 nucleotides agree with TRBD1. Germline-derived CDR1 and CDR2 are SGHTA and FQGNSA. Unmatched junction bases numbered 9, after V lost 5 bases and J lost 4 bases. This CDR3 spans 16 amino acids. As DNA, the CDR3 is TGTGCCAGCAGCCTATGGCTGGGACAGGGTAATCAGCCCCAGCATTTT. It translates to CASSLWLGQGNQPQHF.

V usage is TRBV4-3 and J usage is TRBJ1-4; D is undetermined. From germline, CDR1 is LGHNA and CDR2 YSLEER. There are 17 residues in the CDR3. V was shortened by 0 bases and J by 0 bases, with 11 bases between the two germline ends. The CDR3 coding sequence is TGCGCCAGCAGCCAAGACAGCCCCTTTGCAACTAATGAAAAACTGTTTTTT. It codes for CASSQDSPFATNEKLFF.

This clone was seen a handful of times. Within the sample, other DNA sequences also encode this same CDR3. V gene TRBV7-9 combines with J gene TRBJ2-2; D not resolved. The V gene's germline CDR1 is SEHNR and CDR2 FQNEAQ (reference sequence). V was clipped by 5 bases and J by 5 bases, with 9 bases between them. The CDR3 contains 13 residues. As DNA, the CDR3 is TGTGCCAGCAGCCCAACCTGGACCGGGGAGCTGTTTTTT. Its translation is CASSPTWTGELFF.

This chain connects TRBV7-2 to TRBJ2-2, with D possibly matching TRBD1 (5 bases). Deletions cut 3 bases from V and 5 bases from J, with 7 bases between. CDR3 length: 13 residues. CDR1 and CDR2 (germline): SGHTA, FQGNSA. CDR3 protein: CASSFPGTGELFF. The CDR3, as DNA: TGTGCCAGCAGCTTCCCAGGGACCGGGGAGCTGTTTTTT.

The chain joins TRBV24-1 to TRBJ1-2; D is uncertain. The V and J ends lost 6 bases and 10 bases respectively, with 14 bases between them. The CDR3 loop spans 12 amino acids. Germline V lookup: CDR1 KGHDR, CDR2 SFDVKD. CDR3 sequence reads: CATSPGRHSYTF. CDR3 DNA: TGTGCCACCAGTCCCGGAAGACATTCCTACACCTTC.

The CDR3 DNA reads TGTGCCAGTAAACAGGGAAACTATGGCTACACCTTC. It is translated as CASKQGNYGYTF. The chain employs TRBV6-5 and TRBJ1-2, with D possibly TRBD1 on 6 matching bases. Per the germline V gene, CDR1 is MNHEY and CDR2 is SVGAGI. Trimming cost V 9 bases and J 2 bases, with 10 bases left between them. This CDR3 is built from 12 residues.

The rearrangement links TRBV10-3 to TRBJ1-5; D remains ambiguous. The V gene's germline CDR1 is ENHRY and CDR2 SYGVKD. V lost 0 bases, J lost 8 bases, and 11 bases lay in between. This CDR3 has 14 amino acids. In nucleotides, the CDR3 is TGTGCCATCAGTGAGTCGGGCGGGTTGGAGCCCCAGCATTTT. This encodes CAISESGGLEPQHF.

The chain has TRBV6-5 and TRBJ1-1; 9 nucleotides agree with TRBD1. This CDR3 comprises 15 residues. In germline, CDR1 is MNHEY, CDR2 SVGAGI. Trimming removed 7 bases from V and 4 bases from J; junction bases left unmatched: 10. The CDR3 DNA sequence: TGTGCCAGCATCGCTGTTGGACAGGGGAGCACTGAAGCTTTCTTT. Translation gives CASIAVGQGSTEAFF.